This TCR beta chain was recorded in a study of T cell responses to AZD1222 COVID-19 vaccine. Study observations and caveats: Females made up more of the donors, who were largely white British, and clonal diversity may have come out too low. Close to half of spike-specific TCRs reportedly recognize unmutated variant regions. All repertoire sampling was performed exclusively after the peak T cell response. Only a handful of AZD1222 recipients, several in all, had baseline seropositivity.

The CDR3 consists of 14 residues. V was pared by 4 bases and J by 2 bases, with 9 bases between. Germline V CDR1 and CDR2: SGHVS, FQNEAQ. About this clone: Its antigen is still unknown.

Produced via immunoSEQ multiplex PCR; TCRdb's table is partial and in-frame only. Found here are about 130,000 clones, about nine tenths of them singletons; the top ten hold about 1.1%. The chain joins TRBV7-8 to TRBJ1-5; D is unclear. The input for sequencing was peripheral blood, taken 28 days after the second AZD1222 dose. The sequence derives from an adult who received the AZD1222 COVID-19 vaccine. Written as DNA, the CDR3 is TGTGCCAGCAGCTCCCGGGCCGGCAATCAGCCCCAGCATTTT. It encodes CASSSRAGNQPQHF. The complete variable domain, with remaining parts taken from reference TRBV7-8 and TRBJ1-5, reads GAGVSQSPRYKVAKRGQDVALRCDPISGHVSLFWYQQALGQGPEFLTYFQNEAQLDKSGLPSDRFFAERPEGSVSTLKIQRTQQEDSAVYLCASSSRAGNQPQHFGDGTRLSIL.